This TCR beta chain was recorded in a study of T cells after yellow fever vaccination. Study-level results: The booster response re-showed most primary clones: roughly 97% CD4, approximately 90% CD8.

This clonotype turned up a few times. What it binds is not known. The junction had 6 bases not matched to a gene; V was cut back by 3 bases and J by 3 bases. Germline V gene sequence: CDR1 SGHTA, CDR2 FQGNSA. The CDR3 sequence is 15 residues long. TCR cDNA was made by 5'RACE template switching, adding a universal primer site and UMIs. TCRdb processed the 5' RACE reads anew with MiXCR; each CDR3 protein has one entry. The sample yields approximately 300,000 distinct CDR3 sequences, about an eighth seen once. This receptor was taken from a man aged 30-40 years who received the YFV17D yellow fever vaccine. This specimen consisted of CD4+ T cells sorted from PBMCs, obtained 45 days after the yellow fever booster vaccination. The chain couples TRBV7-2 to TRBJ2-7; the match to TRBD2 covers 9 bases. Here the CDR3 reads CASSLGTSSRYEQYF. Written as DNA, the CDR3 is TGTGCCAGCAGCTTGGGGACTAGCTCTCGCTACGAGCAGTACTTC.